This T cell receptor (beta chain) was found in a study of cytomegalovirus exposure and HLA in healthy donors. The ends lost 6 bases at V and 4 bases at J; junction bases unmatched: 6. CDR3 length: 15 amino acids. Looked up from germline, CDR1 is MNHNY and CDR2 is SVGAGI (reference sequence). Some clones are missing from TCRdb's copy, which holds only in-frame ones; the method was immunoSEQ multiplex PCR. The sample carries around 250,000 clones, around 90% recorded once. V gene TRBV6-6 combines with J gene TRBJ2-1, with 10 nucleotides matching TRBD2. The sample was PBMCs. The clonotype originates from a woman aged 18-29 years in good health and CMV-seronegative. For the CDR3, the DNA is TGTGCCAGCAGGGGAAGCGGGGGGGAGTACAATGAGCAGTTCTTC. Translation gives CASRGSGGEYNEQFF.